The clone carrying this T cell receptor (beta chain) came up once. Its specificity is unknown. Compared with germline, one end of the junction differs, possibly owing to a read error. This record belongs to a study of T cell repertoires in cytomegalovirus infection. Via MiXCR, TCRdb re-called the reads, giving one row per CDR3 protein. Of some 920,000 distinct CDR3 sequences in the sample, roughly 30% are singletons; the top ten hold 11% to 15%. The CDR3 contains 17 residues. Germline lookup yields CDR1 SGHNT and CDR2 YYREEE (reference sequence). Sample: cultured CD8+ T cells from PBMCs, taken from culture after CMV antigen stimulation. This TCR was sampled from a human donor in good health (CMV status not recorded). Some clones in this sample may be carry-over from other donors' samples. The chain is built from TRBV5-4 and TRBJ2-1; D possibly corresponds to TRBD2 (5 bases). The CDR3 region is CASSPTGETSSYDEQFF. The DNA of the CDR3 is TGTGCCAGCAGCCCTACTGGGGAGACCAGCTCCTACGATGAGCAGTTCTTC.